This TCR beta chain was sequenced in a study of neoadjuvant anti-PD-1 for oral cavity cancer. Turning to the study itself: Nivolumab at 3 mg/kg was mostly given biweekly, three to four doses, pre-surgery. Patients without progression got a fourth dose around day 43.

Time point given: after neoadjuvant nivolumab, at surgical resection. The CDR3 runs to 14 residues. CDR1 SGHVS and CDR2 FNYEAQ come from the germline V gene. V lost 4 bases and J lost 7, with 14 bases in between. TCRdb's table, derived via immunoSEQ multiplex PCR, lists solely in-frame clones and lacks some. Altogether some 13,000 clones are present, approximately 74% being singletons, with the ten largest covering 2.8%. This TCR came from a person aged 35 to 85 with oral cavity squamous cell carcinoma. The genes are TRBV7-6 and TRBJ2-1; tentatively, D is TRBD2 (6 bases). The specimen comprised PBMCs, sampled after nivolumab (anti-PD-1) treatment. The CDR3 reads CASSWGVGANEQFF. The CDR3 DNA reads as TGTGCCAGCAGCTGGGGGGTGGGAGCGAATGAGCAGTTCTTC.